This T cell receptor beta chain was captured by sequencing in a study of blood T cell repertoires in COVID-19. For the study at large: Donors in the United States, Italy and Spain gave samples during acute or convalescent COVID-19.

Germline trimming cut 5 bases from V and 5 bases from J; bases unmatched to any gene: 8. Germline V gene lookup returns CDR1 MDHEN and CDR2 SYDVKM. The CDR3 totals 15 residues. Using immunoSEQ multiplex PCR, the repertoire was profiled, and TCRdb retains in-frame clones only, with some absent. The sample includes some 110,000 clones, more than 70% seen only once; the top ten take approximately 3%. The chain has TRBV28 and TRBJ2-5; 10 nucleotides match TRBD1. The source material was peripheral blood. This clonotype originated in a woman older than 75 with COVID-19, enrolled during active disease. This chain's CDR3 is CASSRETGGWETQYF. The DNA for the CDR3 is TGTGCCAGCAGTCGCGAGACAGGGGGCTGGGAGACCCAGTACTTC.